One and the same sample provided the 14 T cell receptor beta chains below, sequenced in a study of breast tumors, draining lymph nodes, adjacent tissues. TCRdb used MiXCR to reprocess the multiplex PCR reads, holding one entry per CDR3 protein. The sample consists of 45,000 to 65,000 distinct CDR3 sequences, roughly 39% of them appearing once. Sequencing used breast tumor tissue. Every receptor here comes from a female donor with breast cancer. Some clones in this sample may be carry-over from other donors' samples.

In its sample, this clonotype was seen a few times. A much larger clone sits a single nucleotide away, making a read error possible. This sequence joins TRBV6-5 and TRBJ2-2; 10 bases line up with TRBD2. This CDR3 region has 15 residues. Unmatched junction bases numbered 8, after V lost 7 bases and J lost 6 bases. In germline, CDR1 is MNHEY, CDR2 SVGAGI. For the CDR3, the DNA is TGTGCCAGCAAACGGGTCCTAGCGGGAGCCGGGGAGCTGTTTTTT. Translation: CASKRVLAGAGELFF.

A remark on this clonotype: The junction departs from germline at one end; a sequencing error may be responsible. This rearrangement joins TRBV7-6 to TRBJ2-3; 7 bases are shared with TRBD1. The CDR3 is made up of 15 amino acids. The germline V gene has CDR1 SGHVS and CDR2 FNYEAQ. In nucleotides, the CDR3 is TGTACCAGCAGCTCAGTAGGGGGCGAGGCAGATACGCAGTATTTT. Protein: CTSSSVGGEADTQYF.

This chain links TRBV6-1 with TRBJ1-2; 8 bases agree with TRBD1. The CDR3 has 16 residues. Per the germline V gene, CDR1 is MNHNS and CDR2 is SASEGT. J gave up 3 bases and V 1 base, and 7 bases lay outside the gene matches. The CDR3 DNA reads as TGTGCCAGCAGTGAAGGGGGAGGCAGGGGGCACTATGGCTACACCTTC. Translated: CASSEGGGRGHYGYTF.

This clonotype has ten or more counts. The V call is TRBV9, the J call TRBJ2-5; 12 nucleotides match TRBD2. J was trimmed by 4 bases and V by 4 bases; bases with no gene match: 5. Germline lookup yields CDR1 SGDLS and CDR2 YYNGEE. This CDR3 has 15 residues. The CDR3 sequence: CASSPEGLAGETQYF. CDR3 nucleotide sequence: TGTGCCAGCAGCCCCGAGGGACTAGCGGGAGAGACCCAGTACTTC.

The rearrangement uses TRBV7-9 and TRBJ2-1; 13 bases line up with TRBD2. The CDR3 loop spans 17 amino acids. With V trimmed by 5 bases and J by 6 bases, 10 bases remained unmatched. Germline values: CDR1 SEHNR, CDR2 FQNEAQ (reference sequence). The CDR3 reads CASSLRLAGGSANEQFF. For the CDR3, the DNA is TGTGCCAGCAGCCTAAGACTAGCGGGAGGTTCGGCCAATGAGCAGTTCTTC.

In this sample, this clonotype turned up many times. The J gene is TRBJ2-5, the V gene TRBV20-1; tentative D call: TRBD1 (6 bases). Per germline, CDR1 DFQATT and CDR2 SNEGSKA (reference sequence). The CDR3 has 16 amino acids. V lost 4 bases to trimming and J lost 1 base, with 19 bases between them. The CDR3 coding sequence is TGCAGTGCTATTGACCCACAGGGCGAGGGCCAAGAGACCCAGTACTTC. Amino acids: CSAIDPQGEGQETQYF.

This clonotype has at least ten counts. DNA of the CDR3: TGTGCCAGCAGACCAAGGGGTCGCGGCACAGATACGCAGTATTTT. It yields the protein CASRPRGRGTDTQYF. This chain connects TRBV2 to TRBJ2-3; TRBD1 is a possible D gene (5 bases). The germline CDR1 and CDR2 sequences are SNHLY and FYNNEI. V was clipped by 6 bases and J by 1 base, with 14 bases between them. The CDR3 loop spans 15 amino acids.

Turning to this clonotype: The final CDR3 position lacks the conserved phenylalanine or tryptophan, pointing to a likely read error. The CDR3 region is CASSIKQGDFSDTQYL. The CDR3 region has the DNA TGTGCCAGCAGTATTAAGCAGGGCGATTTTTCAGATACGCAGTATTTG. The chain carries TRBV7-8 and TRBJ2-3, with a tentative D call TRBD1 (5 bases). The CDR3 length is 16 residues. From germline, CDR1 is SGHVS and CDR2 FQNEAQ. V lost 6 bases and J 4 bases, leaving 20 bases between the germline ends.

This clonotype has only one observation. A junction boundary mismatches the germline segment, possibly from a read error. The chain is built from TRBV20-1 and TRBJ2-7; D unresolved. CDR3 length: 15 amino acids. From germline, CDR1 is DFQATT and CDR2 SNEGSKA (reference sequence). CDR3 sequence (DNA): TGCAGTGCTAGTCCCCCGGAACCATTCTCCTTCGAGCAGTACTTC. Translation gives CSASPPEPFSFEQYF.

Ten or more counts support this clonotype. In nucleotides, the CDR3 is TGTGCCTGTACTACAGGGGGTAATCAGCCCCAGCATTTT. It encodes CACTTGGNQPQHF. This chain joins TRBV30 and TRBJ1-5; 8 bases map to TRBD1. The CDR3 runs to 13 residues. Per the germline V gene, CDR1 is GTSNPN and CDR2 is SVGIG (reference sequence). V trimming: 6 bases; J trimming: 4 bases; junction bases outside the gene matches: 5.

This clonotype has ten or more counts. The V call is TRBV6-6, the J call TRBJ2-5; 7 positions agree with TRBD2. Germline-derived CDR1 and CDR2 are MNHNY and SVGAGI (reference sequence). The CDR3 sequence is 13 residues long. V dropped 7 bases and J dropped 4; count of bases not matched to a gene: 6. CDR3 nucleotide sequence: TGTGCCAGCACGGGGGGAGCGCGAGAGACCCAGTACTTC. Translated: CASTGGARETQYF.

This chain links TRBV6-1 with TRBJ1-2; perhaps TRBD1 as D (5 bases). V gave up 5 bases and J gave up 3 bases, with 10 bases separating them. This CDR3 contains 13 residues. Germline lookup yields CDR1 MNHNS and CDR2 SASEGT. This CDR3 reads CASSRRGYYGYTF. The CDR3 DNA is TGTGCCAGCAGTCGACGGGGGTACTATGGCTACACCTTC.

This clonotype was recorded at least ten times. A read error may produce the germline difference seen at one junction end. The V and J genes are TRBV7-3 and TRBJ2-3, with D maybe TRBD1 (6 bases). CDR1 and CDR2 from the germline V gene are SGHTA and FQGTGA. CDR3 length: 15 amino acids. The CDR3, as DNA: TGTGCCAGCAGCTTAATAGGGGGTAGCACAGATACGCGGTATTTT. Translation: CASSLIGGSTDTRYF.

This chain connects TRBV9 to TRBJ2-7, with D perhaps matching TRBD2 (5 bases). With 0 bases removed from V and 0 bases from J, the gap between germline ends came to 10 bases. Germline loops: CDR1 SGDLS, CDR2 YYNGEE. The CDR3 is 15 amino acids. CDR3 amino acids: CASSVGLANSYEQYF. CDR3 in DNA: TGTGCCAGCAGCGTAGGTCTAGCTAACTCCTACGAGCAGTACTTC.